Below, one T cell receptor beta chain is given with its context. These data are taken from a study of control samples from healthy donors and cancer patients. This table comes from immunoSEQ multiplex PCR, and its TCRdb copy is limited to in-frame clones, with some not included. The sample lists 80,000 to 100,000 clones; around 80% were seen once. V lost 10 bases, J lost 3 bases, and 12 bases stayed unmatched. This CDR3 is built from 15 residues. CDR1 is MNHEY, CDR2 SVGAGI, per germline. V gene TRBV6-5 combines with J gene TRBJ2-5; 9 positions match TRBD2. This clonotype was obtained from a woman in her thirties in good health. The sequenced sample was blood. The CDR3 region is CATVISGGTKETQYF. The CDR3, as DNA: TGTGCCACAGTGATAAGCGGGGGGACTAAAGAGACCCAGTACTTC.